This T cell receptor beta chain was documented in a study of blood T cell repertoires in COVID-19. As processed by the authors: Counts of nucleated cells, estimated from reference gene primer amplification, were obtained. Here immunoSEQ multiplex PCR was the method, and the copy in TCRdb shows in-frame clones only, minus some. V, J and clone size were drawn from that table, and D and trimming were deduced from the DNA. The sample records about 82,000 clones, 85% being singletons. Trimming took 1 base from V and 1 from J, leaving 12 bases between them. There are 16 residues in the CDR3. CDR1 is KGHSH, CDR2 LQKENI, per germline.

Specimen: peripheral blood. This sequence was found in a man at least 80 years old with active or convalescent COVID-19. The chain uses TRBV18 and TRBJ2-3; D might be TRBD1 (6 bases). The chain's CDR3 is CASSPRRTVGTDTQYF. The CDR3 DNA sequence: TGTGCCAGCTCACCACGGAGGACAGTTGGCACAGATACGCAGTATTTT.